Below, one T cell receptor (beta chain) is given with its context. Its antigen is unidentified. These data originate in a study of T cell repertoires in cytomegalovirus infection. Background on the study: Researchers turned to recently identified HLA-C-restricted CMV epitopes as well as well-studied HLA-B-restricted ones. Signatures in public TCR beta sequences pointed to both CMV infection and matching HLA type. Study-level findings and limits: Clonotype analysis showed dominance of the ex vivo response by HLA-C-restricted CMV-specific TCR beta clonotypes. Cumulative frequency (of public TCR beta family members) identified carriers of CMV plus the relevant HLA.

TCRdb independently ran MiXCR on the reads; one entry per CDR3 protein. This sample has 380,000 or so distinct CDR3 sequences, with around a third found just once. V lost 7 bases and J lost 9, with 18 bases in between. The CDR3 is 13 amino acids. The TCR comes from a human donor in good health (CMV status not recorded). Some clones in this sample may be carry-over from other donors' samples. Source: cultured PBMCs, taken from culture after CMV antigen stimulation. V gene TRBV12-3 or TRBV12-4 combines with J gene TRBJ2-5, with unresolved D. The CDR3 loop reads CASTVDTQLSQYF. The CDR3 DNA sequence: TGTGCCAGCACCGTCGACACCCAGTTGTCCCAGTACTTC.